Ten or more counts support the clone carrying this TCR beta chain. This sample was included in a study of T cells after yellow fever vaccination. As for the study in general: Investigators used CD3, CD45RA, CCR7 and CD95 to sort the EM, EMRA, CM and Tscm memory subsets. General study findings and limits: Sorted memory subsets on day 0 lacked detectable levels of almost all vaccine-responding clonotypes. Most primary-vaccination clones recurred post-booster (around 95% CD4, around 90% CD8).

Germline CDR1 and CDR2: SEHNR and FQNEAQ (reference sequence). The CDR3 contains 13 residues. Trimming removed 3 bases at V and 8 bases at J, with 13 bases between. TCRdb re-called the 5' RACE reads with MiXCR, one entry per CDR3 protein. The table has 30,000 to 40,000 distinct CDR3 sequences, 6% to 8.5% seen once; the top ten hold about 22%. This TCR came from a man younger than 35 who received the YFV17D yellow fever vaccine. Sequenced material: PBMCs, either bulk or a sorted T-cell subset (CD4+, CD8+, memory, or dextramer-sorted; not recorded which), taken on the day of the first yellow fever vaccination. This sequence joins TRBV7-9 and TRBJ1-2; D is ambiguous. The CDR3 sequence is CASSFDHSGGYTF. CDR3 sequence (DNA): TGTGCCAGCAGCTTCGACCACTCGGGAGGCTACACCTTC. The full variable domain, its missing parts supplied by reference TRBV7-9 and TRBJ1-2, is DTGVSQNPRHKITKRGQNVTFRCDPISEHNRLYWYRQTLGQGPEFLTYFQNEAQLEKSRLLSDRFSAERPKGSFSTLEIQRTEQGDSAMYLCASSFDHSGGYTFGSGTRLTVV.